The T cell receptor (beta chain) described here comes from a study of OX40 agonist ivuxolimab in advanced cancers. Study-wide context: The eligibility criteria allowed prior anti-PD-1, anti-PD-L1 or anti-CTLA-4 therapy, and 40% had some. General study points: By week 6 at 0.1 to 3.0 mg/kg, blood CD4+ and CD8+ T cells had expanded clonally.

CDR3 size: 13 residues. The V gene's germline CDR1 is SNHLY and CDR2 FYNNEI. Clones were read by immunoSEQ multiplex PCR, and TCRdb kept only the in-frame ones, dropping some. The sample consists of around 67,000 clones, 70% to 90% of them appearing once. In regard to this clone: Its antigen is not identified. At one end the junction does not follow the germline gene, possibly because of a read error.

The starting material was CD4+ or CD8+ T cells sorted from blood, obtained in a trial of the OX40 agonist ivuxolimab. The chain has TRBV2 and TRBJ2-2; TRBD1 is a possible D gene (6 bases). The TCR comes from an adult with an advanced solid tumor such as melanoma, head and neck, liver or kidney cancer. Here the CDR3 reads CASNEQGTGELFF. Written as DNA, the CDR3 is TGTGCCAGCAATGAACAGGGCACCGGGGAGCTGTTTTTT.